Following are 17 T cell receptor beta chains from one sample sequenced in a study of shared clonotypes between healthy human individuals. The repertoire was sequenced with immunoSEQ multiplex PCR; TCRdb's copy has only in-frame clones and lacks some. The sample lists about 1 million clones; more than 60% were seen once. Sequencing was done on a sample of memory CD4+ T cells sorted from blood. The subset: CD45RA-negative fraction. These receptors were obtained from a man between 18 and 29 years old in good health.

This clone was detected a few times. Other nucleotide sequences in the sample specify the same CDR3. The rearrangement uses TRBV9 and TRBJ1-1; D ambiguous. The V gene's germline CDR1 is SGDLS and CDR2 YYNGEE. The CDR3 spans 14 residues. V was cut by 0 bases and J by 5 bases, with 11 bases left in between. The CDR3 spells CASSVGPGGTEAFF. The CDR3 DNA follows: TGTGCCAGCAGCGTAGGACCCGGCGGGACTGAAGCTTTCTTT. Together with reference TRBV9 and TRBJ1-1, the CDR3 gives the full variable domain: DSGVTQTPKHLITATGQRVTLRCSPRSGDLSVYWYQQSLDQGLQFLIQYYNGEERAKGNILERFSAQQFPDLHSELNLSSLELGDSALYFCASSVGPGGTEAFFGQGTRLTVV.

The CDR3 DNA sequence: TGTGCCAGCAGCAGAGAGGGAGGGCGAGAGGCTTTCTTT. It encodes CASSREGGREAFF. The V and J genes are TRBV7-8 and TRBJ1-1; D not certain. Germline V gives CDR1 SGHVS, CDR2 FQNEAQ. The V end lost 5 bases, the J end lost 11 bases, and 18 bases lay between the germline ends. The CDR3 is 13 amino acids.

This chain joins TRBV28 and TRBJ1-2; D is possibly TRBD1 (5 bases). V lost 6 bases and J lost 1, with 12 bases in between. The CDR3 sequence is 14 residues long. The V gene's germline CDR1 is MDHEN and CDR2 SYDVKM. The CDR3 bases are TGTGCCAGCAGACGCGACAGCCTTAACTATGGCTACACCTTC. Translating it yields CASRRDSLNYGYTF.

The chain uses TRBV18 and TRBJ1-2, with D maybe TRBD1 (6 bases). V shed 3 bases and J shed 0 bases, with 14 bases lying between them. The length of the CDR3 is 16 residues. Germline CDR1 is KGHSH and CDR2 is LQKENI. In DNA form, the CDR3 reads TGTGCCAGCTCACCCAAAACAGGGCCCTCTAACTATGGCTACACCTTC. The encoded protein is CASSPKTGPSNYGYTF.

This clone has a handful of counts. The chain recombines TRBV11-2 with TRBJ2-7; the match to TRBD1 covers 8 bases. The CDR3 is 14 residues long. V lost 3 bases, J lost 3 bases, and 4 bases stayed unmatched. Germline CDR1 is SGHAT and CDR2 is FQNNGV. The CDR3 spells CASSLRTGSYEQYF. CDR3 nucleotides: TGTGCCAGCAGCTTGAGGACAGGGAGCTACGAGCAGTACTTC.

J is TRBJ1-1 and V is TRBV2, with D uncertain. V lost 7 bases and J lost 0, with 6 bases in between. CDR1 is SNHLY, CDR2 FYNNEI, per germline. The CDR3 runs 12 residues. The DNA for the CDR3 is TGTGCCAGCACGACGATGAACACTGAAGCTTTCTTT. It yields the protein CASTTMNTEAFF.

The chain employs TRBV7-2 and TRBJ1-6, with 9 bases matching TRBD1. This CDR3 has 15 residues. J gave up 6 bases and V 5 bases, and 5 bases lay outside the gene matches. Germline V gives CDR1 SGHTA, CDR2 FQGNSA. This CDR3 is CASSIGTGSNSPLHF. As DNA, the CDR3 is TGTGCCAGCAGCATCGGGACAGGGAGTAATTCACCCCTCCACTTT.

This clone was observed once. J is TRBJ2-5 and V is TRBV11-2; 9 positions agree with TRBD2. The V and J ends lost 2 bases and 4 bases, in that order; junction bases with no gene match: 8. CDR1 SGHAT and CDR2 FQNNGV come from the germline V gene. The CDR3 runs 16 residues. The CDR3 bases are TGTGCCAGCAGCTTACCCGCAGCGGGAGGTGGAGAGACCCAGTACTTC. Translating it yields CASSLPAAGGGETQYF.

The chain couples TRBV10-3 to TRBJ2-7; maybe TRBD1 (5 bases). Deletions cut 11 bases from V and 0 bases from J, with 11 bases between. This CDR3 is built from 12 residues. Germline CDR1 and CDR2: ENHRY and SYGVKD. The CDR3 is CAVGESSYEQYF. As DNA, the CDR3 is TGTGCCGTAGGGGAAAGCTCCTACGAGCAGTACTTC.

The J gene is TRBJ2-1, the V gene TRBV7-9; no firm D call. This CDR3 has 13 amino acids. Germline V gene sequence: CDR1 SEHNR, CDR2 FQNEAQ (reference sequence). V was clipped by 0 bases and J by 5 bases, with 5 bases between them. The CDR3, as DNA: TGTGCCAGCAGCTTAGCGGGCAACAATGAGCAGTTCTTC. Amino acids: CASSLAGNNEQFF.

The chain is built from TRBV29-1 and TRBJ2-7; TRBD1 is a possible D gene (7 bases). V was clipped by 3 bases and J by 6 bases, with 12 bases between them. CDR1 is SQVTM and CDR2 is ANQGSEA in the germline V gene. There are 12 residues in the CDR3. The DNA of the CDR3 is TGCAGCGTTGATCAGGGGGGCCTCGAGCAGTACTTC. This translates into CSVDQGGLEQYF.

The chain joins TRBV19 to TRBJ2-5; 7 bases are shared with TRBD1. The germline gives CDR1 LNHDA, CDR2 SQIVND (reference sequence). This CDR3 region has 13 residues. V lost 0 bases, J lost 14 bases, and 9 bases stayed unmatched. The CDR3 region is CASSIDSHRGRYF. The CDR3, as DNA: TGTGCCAGTAGTATAGACTCCCACAGGGGACGCTACTTC.

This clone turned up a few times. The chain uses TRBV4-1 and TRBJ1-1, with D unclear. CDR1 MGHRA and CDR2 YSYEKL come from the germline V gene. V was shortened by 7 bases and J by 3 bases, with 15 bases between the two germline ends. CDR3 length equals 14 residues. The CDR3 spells CASTLSGSHTEAFF. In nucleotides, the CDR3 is TGCGCCAGCACCTTAAGCGGGTCACACACTGAAGCTTTCTTT.

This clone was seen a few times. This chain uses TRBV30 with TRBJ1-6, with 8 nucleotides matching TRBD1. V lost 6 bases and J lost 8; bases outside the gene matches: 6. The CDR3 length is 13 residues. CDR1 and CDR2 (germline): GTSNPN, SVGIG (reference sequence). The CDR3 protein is CACNPTGDSPLHF. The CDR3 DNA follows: TGTGCCTGCAACCCGACAGGGGATTCACCCCTCCACTTT. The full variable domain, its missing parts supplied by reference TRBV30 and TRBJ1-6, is SQTIHQWPATLVQPVGSPLSLECTVEGTSNPNLYWYRQAAGRGLQLLFYSVGIGQISSEVPQNLSASRPQDRQFILSSKKLLLSDSGFYLCACNPTGDSPLHFGNGTRLTVT.

CDR3 nucleotide sequence: TGTGCCAGCAGCTTAGCCCAGGTTGGAAACACCATATATTTT. Amino acids: CASSLAQVGNTIYF. The chain combines TRBV7-9 with TRBJ1-3, with D unresolved. Deletions cut 0 bases from V and 3 bases from J, with 6 bases between. The CDR3 runs to 14 residues. Germline V gene lookup returns CDR1 SEHNR and CDR2 FQNEAQ (reference sequence).

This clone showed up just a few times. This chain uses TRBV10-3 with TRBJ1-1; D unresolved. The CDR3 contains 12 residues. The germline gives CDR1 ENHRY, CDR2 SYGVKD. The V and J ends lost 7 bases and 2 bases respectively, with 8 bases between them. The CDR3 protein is CAINRDNTEAFF. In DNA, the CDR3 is TGTGCCATCAATCGAGACAACACTGAAGCTTTCTTT.

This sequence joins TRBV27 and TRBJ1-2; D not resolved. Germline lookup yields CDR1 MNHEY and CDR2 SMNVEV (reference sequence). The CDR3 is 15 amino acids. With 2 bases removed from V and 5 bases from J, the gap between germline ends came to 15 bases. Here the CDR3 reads CASSLRQEPYYGYTF. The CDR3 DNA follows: TGTGCCAGCAGTTTACGGCAGGAACCTTATTATGGCTACACCTTC.